This T cell receptor (beta chain) was documented in a study of cytomegalovirus exposure and HLA in healthy donors. Assay used: immunoSEQ multiplex PCR; TCRdb lists only in-frame clones, some missing. The table shows around 49,000 clones, with 94% occurring only once. Germline assignment: CDR1 SQVTM and CDR2 ANQGSEA. V was cut by 7 bases and J by 0 bases, with 16 bases left in between. The CDR3 has 14 residues. The sequence came from a woman aged 18-29 years in good health and CMV-seropositive. The chain carries TRBV29-1 and TRBJ2-7, with D unresolved. Sequencing was done on a sample of PBMCs. The DNA for the CDR3 is TGCAGCGCCCAAGTACGAAGCCGCTCCTACGAGCAGTACTTC. As protein: CSAQVRSRSYEQYF.